The 30 T cell receptor beta chains reported below all come from one sample, sequenced in a study of OX40 agonist ivuxolimab in advanced cancers. Assay used: immunoSEQ multiplex PCR; TCRdb lists only in-frame clones, some missing. This table holds fewer than 85,000 clones, around 85% found once. The sample in question was CD4+ or CD8+ T cells sorted from blood, obtained in a trial of the OX40 agonist ivuxolimab. Receptor source: an adult with an advanced solid tumor such as melanoma, head and neck, liver or kidney cancer.

V is TRBV5-6 and J is TRBJ2-2; 10 nucleotides agree with TRBD1. The germline CDR1 and CDR2 sequences are SGHDT and YYEEEE. CDR3 length equals 14 residues. V shed 4 bases, J shed 6 bases, and the junction held 3 bases outside the gene matches. The CDR3 coding sequence is TGTGCCAGCAGCGCCGGGACAGGGGCCGGGGAGCTGTTTTTT. This gives the protein CASSAGTGAGELFF.

The rearrangement links TRBV30 to TRBJ1-5; D is ambiguous. Per the germline V gene, CDR1 is GTSNPN and CDR2 is SVGIG (reference sequence). The length of the CDR3 is 12 residues. V was pared by 0 bases and J by 6 bases, with 6 bases between. CDR3 nucleotide sequence: TGTGCCTGGAGTGTACGCGGTCAGCCCCAGCATTTT. Protein product: CAWSVRGQPQHF.

The chain carries TRBV19 and TRBJ1-1; 9 bases line up with TRBD1. V gave up 2 bases and J gave up 3 bases; unmatched junction bases: 4. This CDR3 comprises 15 residues. Germline V gene lookup returns CDR1 LNHDA and CDR2 SQIVND (reference sequence). As DNA, the CDR3 is TGTGCCAGTAGTATATTGGGACAGGGTCACACTGAAGCTTTCTTT. It yields the protein CASSILGQGHTEAFF.

Details on this clone: An end of the junction does not agree with germline; a read error may underlie this. This chain uses TRBV28 with TRBJ2-3; the match to TRBD2 covers 9 bases. The CDR3 has 15 residues. Germline loops: CDR1 MDHEN, CDR2 SYDVKM. In nucleotides, the CDR3 is TGTGCCATCAGTATAGCGGGGGAGGGCACAGATACGCAGTATTTT. As protein: CAISIAGEGTDTQYF.

The V and J genes are TRBV2 and TRBJ1-2; TRBD1 agrees at 8 bases. Germline V gives CDR1 SNHLY, CDR2 FYNNEI. V lost 5 bases to trimming and J lost 4 bases; unmatched junction nucleotides: 12. The CDR3 covers 16 residues. DNA of the CDR3: TGTGCCAGCAGTCCTTCAGGGGGCAAACGATTCTATGGCTACACCTTC. Translating gives CASSPSGGKRFYGYTF. The full variable domain, in which reference TRBV2 and TRBJ1-2 provide the parts outside the CDR3, is EPEVTQTPSHQVTQMGQEVILRCVPISNHLYFYWYRQILGQKVEFLVSFYNNEISEKSEIFDDQFSVERPDGSNFTLKIRSTKLEDSAMYFCASSPSGGKRFYGYTFGSGTRLTVV.

The V call is TRBV7-6, the J call TRBJ1-2, with D possibly TRBD1 on 5 matching bases. This CDR3 comprises 13 residues. V gave up 5 bases and J gave up 8 bases, with 15 bases separating them. The V gene's germline CDR1 is SGHVS and CDR2 FNYEAQ. The CDR3: CASSPGGVTGYTF. In DNA form, the CDR3 reads TGTGCCAGCAGCCCGGGGGGGGTAACGGGCTACACCTTC.

In its sample, this clone was seen a few times. The chain uses TRBV10-1 and TRBJ2-1; 10 bases agree with TRBD2. After removal of 6 bases from V and 0 bases from J, the junction contained 2 bases not matched to a gene. The length of the CDR3 is 15 residues. In germline, CDR1 is WNHNN, CDR2 SYGVQD (reference sequence). The CDR3, as DNA: TGCGCCAGCAGCCCTAGCGGGAGCTCCTACAATGAGCAGTTCTTC. Translated, it gives CASSPSGSSYNEQFF.

This clone was seen a few times. The chain combines TRBV5-8 with TRBJ2-5; the D is unclear. CDR1 and CDR2 (germline): SGHTS, YDEGEE. The CDR3 sequence is 14 residues long. Deletions cut 2 bases from V and 4 bases from J, with 12 bases between. The CDR3 spells CASSFILVGETQYF. The CDR3 DNA follows: TGTGCCAGCAGCTTCATCCTGGTGGGAGAGACCCAGTACTTC. The whole variable domain, remainder taken from reference TRBV5-8 and TRBJ2-5, is EAGVTQSPTHLIKTRGQQATLRCSPISGHTSVYWYQQALGLGLQFLLWYDEGEERNRGNFPPRFSGRQFPNYSSELNVNALELEDSALYLCASSFILVGETQYFGPGTRLLVL.

This chain joins TRBV2 and TRBJ2-7; TRBD2 agrees at 7 bases. Germline lookup yields CDR1 SNHLY and CDR2 FYNNEI. J lost 0 bases, V lost 3 bases, and 5 bases had no gene match. This CDR3 region has 15 residues. The CDR3 DNA reads as TGTGCCAGCAGTGATTGGCGGGAGCCCTCCTACGAGCAGTACTTC. This translates into CASSDWREPSYEQYF. The full variable domain, completed using reference TRBV2 and TRBJ2-7, is EPEVTQTPSHQVTQMGQEVILRCVPISNHLYFYWYRQILGQKVEFLVSFYNNEISEKSEIFDDQFSVERPDGSNFTLKIRSTKLEDSAMYFCASSDWREPSYEQYFGPGTRLTVT.

The chain recombines TRBV28 with TRBJ2-4; unclear D gene. The germline V and J ends were trimmed by 6 bases and 8 bases, with 14 bases remaining between them. The CDR3 extends over 13 amino acids. The germline V gene encodes CDR1 MDHEN and CDR2 SYDVKM. The CDR3 nucleotides are TGTGCCAGCAGCCCCCCTGAGGTGGACATTCAGTACTTC. It encodes CASSPPEVDIQYF.

V is TRBV7-9 and J is TRBJ2-2, with D maybe TRBD1 (6 bases). The CDR3 has 16 amino acids. V lost 6 bases, J lost 6 bases, and 20 bases lay in between. CDR1 is SEHNR, CDR2 FQNEAQ, per germline (reference sequence). The CDR3 region has the DNA TGTGCCAGCAGTAACCAGGGGCCGACTACGTCCGGGGAGCTGTTTTTT. Translation: CASSNQGPTTSGELFF.

This chain uses TRBV10-1 with TRBJ2-1; the D gene is possibly TRBD2 (5 bases). The V end was cut by 9 bases, the J end by 12 bases, with 15 bases between. CDR3 length: 11 amino acids. From germline, CDR1 is WNHNN and CDR2 SYGVQD (reference sequence). The CDR3: CASTGIEGQFF. The CDR3 DNA sequence: TGCGCCAGTACGGGTATCGAGGGGCAGTTCTTC.

The chain is built from TRBV7-2 and TRBJ1-1; D is unclear. The CDR3 length is 14 residues. The V and J ends lost 1 base and 2 bases respectively, with 8 bases between them. The germline V gene has CDR1 SGHTA and CDR2 FQGNSA. In DNA, the CDR3 is TGTGCCAGCAGCTTAGGAGGCGCAAACACTGAAGCTTTCTTT. Translating gives CASSLGGANTEAFF.

The chain recombines TRBV6-1 with TRBJ1-2, with D perhaps TRBD1 (5 bases). This CDR3 has 15 residues. Trimming removed 2 bases from V and 2 bases from J, with 12 bases in between. CDR1 is MNHNS, CDR2 SASEGT, per germline. This CDR3 reads CASSEFKGQNYGYTF. CDR3 sequence (DNA): TGTGCCAGCAGTGAATTTAAGGGGCAGAACTATGGCTACACCTTC.

V gene TRBV5-1 combines with J gene TRBJ2-3, with a possible D match to TRBD2 (6 bases). The CDR3 is 15 residues long. Germline CDR1 SGHRS, CDR2 YFSETQ. The germline V and J ends were trimmed by 0 bases and 0 bases, with 8 bases remaining between them. The CDR3 region is CASSLDGTSTDTQYF. CDR3 coding DNA: TGCGCCAGCAGCTTGGACGGGACTAGCACAGATACGCAGTATTTT.

The CDR3 region has the DNA TGTGCCAGCAGTTATTCCGAGGGAGGCGATCAGCCCCAGCATTTT. It specifies CASSYSEGGDQPQHF. The chain combines TRBV6-6 with TRBJ1-5; D ambiguous. Trimming removed 3 bases at V and 5 bases at J, with 14 bases between. Germline CDR1 MNHNY, CDR2 SVGAGI (reference sequence). The CDR3 sequence is 15 residues long.

The V call is TRBV5-1, the J call TRBJ1-3; 9 nucleotides agree with TRBD1. The CDR3 runs to 16 residues. The junction had 6 bases not matched to a gene; V was cut back by 0 bases and J by 5 bases. In germline, CDR1 is SGHRS, CDR2 YFSETQ. This CDR3 reads CASSLVGGQGRNTIYF. As DNA, the CDR3 is TGCGCCAGCAGCTTGGTGGGCGGACAGGGGCGAAACACCATATATTTT. The full variable domain, rest sourced from reference TRBV5-1 and TRBJ1-3, is KAGVTQTPRYLIKTRGQQVTLSCSPISGHRSVSWYQQTPGQGLQFLFEYFSETQRNKGNFPGRFSGRQFSNSRSEMNVSTLELGDSALYLCASSLVGGQGRNTIYFGEGSWLTVV.

The V call is TRBV9, the J call TRBJ2-3, with D perhaps matching TRBD2 (6 bases). Germline V gives CDR1 SGDLS, CDR2 YYNGEE. V lost 0 bases to trimming and J lost 0 bases, with 11 bases between them. The CDR3 is 16 residues long. CDR3 coding DNA: TGTGCCAGCAGCGTAGGGCCGGGGGAAAGCACAGATACGCAGTATTTT. Translating gives CASSVGPGESTDTQYF. The whole variable domain, filled in from reference TRBV9 and TRBJ2-3, reads DSGVTQTPKHLITATGQRVTLRCSPRSGDLSVYWYQQSLDQGLQFLIQYYNGEERAKGNILERFSAQQFPDLHSELNLSSLELGDSALYFCASSVGPGESTDTQYFGPGTRLTVL.

The chain combines TRBV6-6 with TRBJ1-2, with a tentative D call TRBD1 (6 bases). The CDR3 runs 11 residues. Per germline, CDR1 MNHNY and CDR2 SVGAGI (reference sequence). The V and J ends lost 5 bases and 7 bases respectively, with 8 bases between them. The CDR3 sequence is CASSQGTGYTF. CDR3 coding DNA: TGTGCCAGCAGTCAGGGGACTGGCTACACCTTC.

The chain carries TRBV2 and TRBJ1-2; TRBD1 matches at 7 bases. V dropped 4 bases and J dropped 2; count of bases not matched to a gene: 1. Germline CDR1 is SNHLY and CDR2 is FYNNEI. The CDR3 is made up of 13 amino acids. The CDR3 bases are TGTGCCAGCAGTGCAGGGGGAAACTATGGCTACACCTTC. Translation: CASSAGGNYGYTF.

This clone occurred a few times. CDR3 coding DNA: TGTGCCAGCACGGGGAGGGGATCTCACCCCGTCGAGCAGTTCTTC. Translating gives CASTGRGSHPVEQFF. This chain connects TRBV21-1 to TRBJ2-1; whether TRBD2, the table's D call, matches the DNA was not checked. TRBV21-1 represents a pseudogene. The CDR3 consists of 15 residues.

This clone was found once. This chain connects TRBV7-2 to TRBJ1-1; possible D gene TRBD1, 6 bases. This CDR3 spans 14 amino acids. Germline V gene sequence: CDR1 SGHTA, CDR2 FQGNSA. Trimming removed 2 bases from V and 4 bases from J, with 11 bases in between. CDR3 DNA: TGTGCCAGCAGCTTACAAACAGGGACCACTGAAGCTTTCTTT. It specifies CASSLQTGTTEAFF.

CDR3 DNA: TGTGCCAGTTCGGACAGGGGTTACGAGCAGTACTTC. This codes for CASSDRGYEQYF. The chain carries TRBV19 and TRBJ2-7; TRBD1 aligns across 9 bases. Germline CDR1 and CDR2: LNHDA and SQIVND (reference sequence). This CDR3 region has 12 residues. Trimming removed 8 bases from V and 4 bases from J; junction bases left unmatched: 3.

The chain is built from TRBV7-2 and TRBJ2-4; D is ambiguous. V gave up 0 bases and J gave up 0 bases, with 3 bases separating them. Germline assignment: CDR1 SGHTA and CDR2 FQGNSA. The length of the CDR3 is 14 residues. CDR3 in DNA: TGTGCCAGCAGCTTAGCACTAGCCAAAAACATTCAGTACTTC. This gives the protein CASSLALAKNIQYF.

The rearrangement uses TRBV30 and TRBJ1-4; D possibly corresponds to TRBD1 (6 bases). The CDR3 contains 14 residues. Germline CDR1 and CDR2: GTSNPN and SVGIG (reference sequence). The V end lost 1 base, the J end lost 4 bases, and 10 bases lay between the germline ends. The CDR3 is CAWSGTDLNEKLFF. The CDR3 DNA reads TGTGCCTGGAGTGGGACAGATCTTAATGAAAAACTGTTTTTT.

The CDR3 region is CAWSPGRTSTDTQYF. Here the CDR3 DNA reads TGTGCCTGGAGCCCCGGTAGGACTAGCACAGATACGCAGTATTTT. The chain carries TRBV30 and TRBJ2-3; maybe TRBD2 (5 bases). V was clipped by 3 bases and J by 0 bases, with 13 bases between them. The CDR3 loop spans 15 amino acids. Looked up from germline, CDR1 is GTSNPN and CDR2 is SVGIG (reference sequence). Complete variable domain (other parts from reference TRBV30 and TRBJ2-3): SQTIHQWPATLVQPVGSPLSLECTVEGTSNPNLYWYRQAAGRGLQLLFYSVGIGQISSEVPQNLSASRPQDRQFILSSKKLLLSDSGFYLCAWSPGRTSTDTQYFGPGTRLTVL.

The chain uses TRBV7-3 and TRBJ2-3; D is ambiguous. Germline V gene sequence: CDR1 SGHTA, CDR2 FQGTGA. V was clipped by 5 bases and J by 3 bases, with 12 bases between them. The CDR3 length is 14 residues. The DNA of the CDR3 is TGTGCCAGCAGCCCATCCCTGGGGACAGATACGCAGTATTTT. It codes for CASSPSLGTDTQYF. Based on the CDR3 plus reference TRBV7-3 and TRBJ2-3, the full variable domain is GAGVSQTPSNKVTEKGKYVELRCDPISGHTALYWYRQSLGQGPEFLIYFQGTGAADDSGLPNDRFFAVRPEGSVSTLKIQRTERGDSAVYLCASSPSLGTDTQYFGPGTRLTVL.

The chain is built from TRBV1 and TRBJ2-1. TRBV1 represents a pseudogene. CDR3 size: 16 residues. The CDR3 DNA reads as TGCACCAGCAGCCAAGATTACGGCCTGCTCTACAATGAGCAGTTCTTC. Translation: CTSSQDYGLLYNEQFF.

The J gene is TRBJ2-1, the V gene TRBV7-9; the match to TRBD2 covers 7 bases. The CDR3 is 16 amino acids. V shed 8 bases, J shed 5 bases, and the junction held 15 bases outside the gene matches. Germline V lookup: CDR1 SEHNR, CDR2 FQNEAQ (reference sequence). The CDR3 nucleotides read TGTGCCAGCTCACGGGGGGAGGTAGCGACAAACAATGAGCAGTTCTTC. It codes for CASSRGEVATNNEQFF. Full variable domain (outside the CDR3, taken from reference TRBV7-9 and TRBJ2-1): DTGVSQNPRHKITKRGQNVTFRCDPISEHNRLYWYRQTLGQGPEFLTYFQNEAQLEKSRLLSDRFSAERPKGSFSTLEIQRTEQGDSAMYLCASSRGEVATNNEQFFGPGTRLTVL.

The rearrangement joins TRBV5-6 to TRBJ1-5; 10 positions agree with TRBD1. With V trimmed by 0 bases and J by 7 bases, 4 bases remained unmatched. CDR1 SGHDT and CDR2 YYEEEE come from the germline V gene. There are 15 residues in the CDR3. CDR3 amino acids: CASSLGGQGPQPQHF. CDR3 in DNA: TGTGCCAGCAGCTTGGGGGGACAGGGGCCGCAGCCCCAGCATTTT.